These 25 T cell receptor beta chains were sequenced from one sample in a study of blood T cells in healthy people across ages. Next came a second PCR, run for about 7 to 12 cycles, which used a sample-barcoded 5' primer along with a J-beta primer mix. TCRdb independently ran MiXCR on the 5' RACE reads; one entry per CDR3 protein. Seen here are 1.5 million to 2 million distinct CDR3 sequences, about 32% observed once, and the top ten hold around 10%. The source material was blood. The receptors stem from a woman aged 30 to 39 in good health.

This clonotype was counted only a few times. This sequence joins TRBV6-1 and TRBJ2-1; unclear D gene. The V and J ends lost 7 bases and 6 bases respectively, with 10 bases between them. This CDR3 contains 12 residues. In germline, CDR1 is MNHNS, CDR2 SASEGT. CDR3 DNA: TGTGCCAGCAAGGAGACACTCAATGAGCAGTTCTTC. It translates to CASKETLNEQFF.

This clonotype was seen a handful of times. The chain combines TRBV29-1 with TRBJ2-5; 12 bases are shared with TRBD2. Germline V gene sequence: CDR1 SQVTM, CDR2 ANQGSEA. Losses at the gene ends were 1 base for V and 5 bases for J; bases not matched to a gene: 8. This CDR3 is 16 amino acids long. CDR3 region: CSVEVTSGGIWETQYF. CDR3 DNA sequence: TGCAGCGTTGAAGTCACTAGCGGGGGGATTTGGGAGACCCAGTACTTC.

Details on this clonotype: Being one base from a much bigger clone, this may be a read error. The genes are TRBV9 and TRBJ2-3; the match to TRBD1 covers 7 bases. CDR1 and CDR2 from the germline V gene are SGDLS and YYNGEE. There are 16 residues in the CDR3. The ends lost 2 bases at V and 2 bases at J; junction bases unmatched: 8. The CDR3 nucleotides are TGTGCCAGCAGCGTTGAGGGGGCAACGTACACAGATACGCAGTATTTT. Its translation: CASSVEGATYTDTQYF.

As for this clonotype: Its ends do not fully match the called genes, so a read error is possible. The V and J genes are TRBV20-1 and TRBJ2-5; D might be TRBD2 (5 bases). CDR1 is DFQATT, CDR2 SNEGSKA, per germline (reference sequence). The CDR3 is 14 amino acids. The CDR3 DNA follows: TGCAGTGCTAGAGACGAGGACTCTCAAGAGGCCCAGTACTTC. This sequence encodes CSARDEDSQEAQYF.

This clonotype was observed a handful of times. The chain couples TRBV27 to TRBJ2-3; 8 bases agree with TRBD2. Germline CDR1 and CDR2: MNHEY and SMNVEV (reference sequence). The V and J ends lost 0 bases and 1 base, in that order; junction bases with no gene match: 6. This CDR3 region has 17 residues. The CDR3 sequence: CASSLSHPGLGTDTQYF. For the CDR3, the DNA is TGTGCCAGCAGTTTATCACACCCGGGACTAGGCACAGATACGCAGTATTTT.

V gene TRBV10-1 combines with J gene TRBJ2-3; 13 nucleotides match TRBD2. Losses at the gene ends were 5 bases for V and 6 bases for J; bases not matched to a gene: 5. Looked up from germline, CDR1 is WNHNN and CDR2 is SYGVQD (reference sequence). This CDR3 has 15 residues. CDR3 nucleotide sequence: TGCGCCAGCAGTACACTAGCGGGAGGGGTCGATACGCAGTATTTT. Its translation is CASSTLAGGVDTQYF.

The chain recombines TRBV9 with TRBJ2-1; unclear D gene. V was cut by 0 bases and J by 5 bases, with 15 bases left in between. This CDR3 is built from 16 residues. Germline CDR1 is SGDLS and CDR2 is YYNGEE. CDR3 sequence reads: CASSVDGGSLNNEQFF. DNA for the CDR3: TGTGCCAGCAGCGTAGACGGCGGTTCTCTGAACAATGAGCAGTTCTTC. The full variable domain, with the rest looked up from reference TRBV9 and TRBJ2-1, is DSGVTQTPKHLITATGQRVTLRCSPRSGDLSVYWYQQSLDQGLQFLIQYYNGEERAKGNILERFSAQQFPDLHSELNLSSLELGDSALYFCASSVDGGSLNNEQFFGPGTRLTVL.

This clonotype has just a few counts. The chain employs TRBV9 and TRBJ2-7; no firm D call. The CDR3 covers 14 residues. The V end lost 4 bases, the J end lost 1 base, and 12 bases lay between the germline ends. CDR1 is SGDLS and CDR2 is YYNGEE in the germline V gene. The CDR3 DNA sequence: TGTGCCAGCAGCCCTCACCCGGATTCCTACGAGCAGTACTTC. This codes for CASSPHPDSYEQYF.

This clonotype was seen more than once but under ten times. The CDR3 coding sequence is TGTGCCAGCAGCCACCGGAATAGGGGGGGGCCCCTAACGGAGACCCAGTACTTC. Its translation is CASSHRNRGGPLTETQYF. This chain links TRBV27 with TRBJ2-5; D possibly corresponds to TRBD2 (7 bases). The germline CDR1 and CDR2 sequences are MNHEY and SMNVEV (reference sequence). The ends were cut back, 6 bases at V and 5 bases at J, with 28 bases in the middle. The CDR3 has 18 residues.

V gene TRBV29-1 combines with J gene TRBJ2-1; 11 bases map to TRBD1. CDR1 SQVTM and CDR2 ANQGSEA come from the germline V gene. The CDR3 loop spans 15 amino acids. After removal of 7 bases from V and 7 bases from J, the junction contained 12 bases not matched to a gene. The CDR3 DNA reads as TGCAGCGCTGGGGACCGGGGACAGGGGGGAAATGAGCAGTTCTTC. It translates to CSAGDRGQGGNEQFF.

Regarding this clonotype: A much larger clone differs by one base, so this may be a read error. The V and J genes are TRBV20-1 and TRBJ2-7; 7 bases line up with TRBD1. Germline V gene data show CDR1 as DFQATT and CDR2 as SNEGSKA (reference sequence). This CDR3 spans 14 amino acids. The CDR3 loop reads CSAGDPTGAVEQYF. CDR3 DNA: TGCAGTGCTGGAGATCCAACAGGGGCGGTCGAGCAGTACTTC.

The chain links TRBV3-1 to TRBJ1-5; TRBD1 matches at 9 bases. CDR1 is LGHDT, CDR2 YNNKEL, per germline (reference sequence). There are 16 residues in the CDR3. The V gene end was trimmed by 4 bases and the J gene end by 7 bases; junction bases not matched to a gene: 11. CDR3 nucleotides: TGTGCCAGCAGCCTCGGATGGGCAGGGACAGGGCAGCCCCAGCATTTT. Translating gives CASSLGWAGTGQPQHF.

The sample holds a few counts of this clonotype. This chain joins TRBV2 and TRBJ1-5; TRBD1 matches 11 bases. Germline trimming cut 7 bases from V and 5 bases from J; bases unmatched to any gene: 4. This CDR3 is built from 14 residues. Germline CDR1 is SNHLY and CDR2 is FYNNEI. CDR3 protein: CASNPGQGDQPQHF. The CDR3 DNA reads as TGTGCCAGCAACCCGGGACAGGGGGATCAGCCCCAGCATTTT.

The chain links TRBV9 to TRBJ2-1; TRBD1 might be the D (5 bases). Germline V gives CDR1 SGDLS, CDR2 YYNGEE. Deletions cut 0 bases from V and 8 bases from J, with 15 bases between. The CDR3 spans 15 residues. DNA for the CDR3: TGTGCCAGCAGCGTAGAGTCAGGGCCTACATATGAGCAGTTCTTC. Amino acid sequence: CASSVESGPTYEQFF.

V and J are TRBV5-1 and TRBJ1-4; 9 bases are a match to TRBD1. CDR3 size: 15 residues. Germline V lookup: CDR1 SGHRS, CDR2 YFSETQ. Losses at the gene ends were 3 bases for V and 13 bases for J; bases not matched to a gene: 13. This CDR3 reads CASSWDRVRIGGLFF. CDR3 nucleotide sequence: TGCGCCAGCAGCTGGGACAGGGTACGAATAGGGGGACTGTTTTTT. Full variable domain (missing parts from reference TRBV5-1 and TRBJ1-4): KAGVTQTPRYLIKTRGQQVTLSCSPISGHRSVSWYQQTPGQGLQFLFEYFSETQRNKGNFPGRFSGRQFSNSRSEMNVSTLELGDSALYLCASSWDRVRIGGLFFGSGTQLSVL.

This clonotype was seen only a few times. The rearrangement uses TRBV6-1 and TRBJ2-5, with 13 bases lining up with TRBD2. After removal of 6 bases from V and 1 base from J, the junction contained 5 bases not matched to a gene. Germline V lookup: CDR1 MNHNS, CDR2 SASEGT. The CDR3 spans 16 residues. The CDR3 DNA is TGTGCCAGCAGAACAACTAGCGGGGGGGTCCAAGAGACCCAGTACTTC. Translation: CASRTTSGGVQETQYF.

This clonotype came up a few times. The chain recombines TRBV13 with TRBJ1-1; no clear D gene. CDR3 length: 14 amino acids. V was trimmed by 8 bases and J by 1 base, leaving 14 bases between them. Germline V gives CDR1 PRHDT, CDR2 FYEKMQ (reference sequence). The CDR3 sequence: CASASDSRNTEAFF. The CDR3 DNA sequence: TGTGCCAGCGCGTCGGACTCGAGGAACACTGAAGCTTTCTTT.

This clonotype came up a few times. The chain is built from TRBV5-1 and TRBJ2-7; the D is unclear. V lost 0 bases and J lost 7, with 14 bases in between. The CDR3 loop spans 14 amino acids. The germline CDR1 and CDR2 sequences are SGHRS and YFSETQ. The CDR3 here is CASSLAPPVEEQYF. The CDR3 DNA reads as TGCGCCAGCAGCTTGGCCCCACCGGTGGAGGAGCAGTACTTC.

The chain joins TRBV30 to TRBJ2-1; 11 bases map to TRBD2. The CDR3 is 16 amino acids. Germline V gives CDR1 GTSNPN, CDR2 SVGIG (reference sequence). V was clipped by 0 bases and J by 5 bases; unmatched bases: 6. The CDR3 loop is CAWSVHSGRADNEQFF. In nucleotides, the CDR3 is TGTGCCTGGAGTGTACATAGCGGGAGGGCCGACAATGAGCAGTTCTTC.

Comment on this clonotype: A read error may be the cause here, since a much bigger clone is one base away. The rearrangement uses TRBV5-1 and TRBJ2-1, with TRBD2 matching over 7 bases. Germline lookup yields CDR1 SGHRS and CDR2 YFSETQ. CDR3 length: 16 residues. CDR3 DNA: TGCGCCAGCAGCTTGGACAGCGGGACCTCCTACAATGAGCGGTTCTTC. This sequence encodes CASSLDSGTSYNERFF.

The V gene is TRBV6-1, the J gene TRBJ1-1; 8 bases align to TRBD1. Germline V CDR1 and CDR2: MNHNS, SASEGT. The CDR3 is 12 amino acids. V was clipped by 6 bases and J by 5 bases; unmatched bases: 2. CDR3 region: CASRNRGTEAFF. CDR3 nucleotides: TGTGCCAGCAGAAACAGGGGGACTGAAGCTTTCTTT.

The V call is TRBV27, the J call TRBJ2-3; D call uncertain. This CDR3 region has 13 residues. V lost 4 bases and J 6 bases, leaving 11 bases between the germline ends. Per germline, CDR1 MNHEY and CDR2 SMNVEV (reference sequence). The CDR3 DNA follows: TGTGCCAGCAGTTCCACCAACCGGGATACGCAGTATTTT. The encoded protein is CASSSTNRDTQYF.

V and J are TRBV2 and TRBJ2-5; 10 bases fit TRBD1. The DNA matches TRBJ2-7 better at its end, which makes the J call doubtful. Germline V CDR1 and CDR2: SNHLY, FYNNEI. This CDR3 has 13 amino acids. CDR3 protein: CASIGTGAYEQYF. Written as DNA, the CDR3 is TGTGCCAGCATCGGGACAGGGGCCTACGAGCAGTACTTC.

The chain employs TRBV20-1 and TRBJ2-7; D is undetermined. Germline loops: CDR1 DFQATT, CDR2 SNEGSKA (reference sequence). The ends were cut back, 1 base at V and 7 bases at J, with 17 bases in the middle. The CDR3 loop spans 14 amino acids. The CDR3 DNA follows: TGCAGTGCTAGAGTCGTTGTCTGGCGTAAGGAGCAGTACTTC. It specifies CSARVVVWRKEQYF.

The V call is TRBV27, the J call TRBJ2-6; D possibly uses TRBD1 or TRBD2 (5 bases each). This CDR3 is built from 16 residues. Trimming pared 3 bases from V and 4 bases from J, leaving 13 bases between. The germline CDR1 and CDR2 sequences are MNHEY and SMNVEV (reference sequence). CDR3 DNA: TGTGCCAGCAGTTTCGGTGGGGCGGGCGGGGCCAACGTCCTGACTTTC. Amino acids: CASSFGGAGGANVLTF.